The 2 T cell receptor beta chains presented below share a single source sample, sequenced in a study of neurological immune-mediated disorders. TCRdb independently ran MiXCR on the 5' RACE reads; one entry per CDR3 protein. The sample contains under 20,000 distinct CDR3 sequences, about 2.5% of which appear only once. Source material: PBMCs. The source of these receptors is a woman aged 18-29 years with multiple sclerosis.

This clonotype came up many times. This chain connects TRBV15 to TRBJ1-2; D remains unclear. V lost 0 bases to trimming and J lost 0 bases, with 8 bases between them. There are 15 residues in the CDR3. The V gene's germline CDR1 is LNHNV and CDR2 YYDKDF (reference sequence). CDR3 region: CATSRDSYTNYGYTF. The CDR3 coding sequence is TGTGCCACCAGCAGAGATAGTTACACTAACTATGGCTACACCTTC.

This clonotype was observed many times. CDR3: CSATRDAGYSNQPQHF. CDR3 DNA sequence: TGCAGTGCTACCCGGGACGCGGGGTATAGCAATCAGCCCCAGCATTTT. The chain links TRBV20-1 to TRBJ1-5, with a tentative D call TRBD1 (5 bases). The V gene lost 4 bases and the J gene lost 0 bases, with 16 bases spanning the gap. Germline values: CDR1 DFQATT, CDR2 SNEGSKA (reference sequence). The CDR3 loop spans 16 amino acids.